This TCR beta chain is drawn from a study of T cells after yellow fever vaccination. Points from the study as a whole: Detected again after the booster were most primary-vaccination clones, at 96% CD4 and approximately 90% CD8.

The length of the CDR3 is 14 residues. Trimming left V 2 bases short and J 6 bases short, with 14 bases between. Germline CDR1 reads SGHTA; CDR2 reads FQGTGA. TCRdb reanalysed the 5' RACE reads using MiXCR and keeps one entry per CDR3 protein. The sample records 340,000 or so distinct CDR3 sequences, approximately 12% being singletons. As concerns this clonotype: The antigen is undetermined.

This TCR was sampled from a man aged 18 to 29 who received the YFV17D yellow fever vaccine. This specimen consisted of CD4+ T cells sorted from PBMCs, obtained 15 days after the yellow fever booster vaccination. The J gene is TRBJ2-7, the V gene TRBV7-3; no definite D call. The CDR3 protein is CASSLWGRRIEQYF. In DNA, the CDR3 is TGTGCCAGCAGCTTATGGGGTCGTCGGATCGAGCAGTACTTC.